One T cell receptor (beta chain) is described in this entry. Its antigen remains unknown. The CDR3 totals 14 residues. Per the germline V gene, CDR1 is SGHRS and CDR2 is YFSETQ. Unmatched junction bases numbered 7, after V lost 4 bases and J lost 9 bases. This entry belongs to a study of cytomegalovirus exposure and HLA in healthy donors. Study results and caveats: It was 164 TCR beta chains that were listed as cytomegalovirus-associated. The study dropped some indistinguishable V segments, TRBV6-2 and TRBV6-3 among them.

The study ran its PCR with 60 Vbeta and 13 Jbeta primers. In the original analysis: In a later analysis, 75 million to 95 million unique TCR beta chains included roughly 11 million shared by two or more donors. Assay used: immunoSEQ multiplex PCR; TCRdb lists only in-frame clones, some missing. The V and J calls and clone size are taken from that table; D and trimming were inferred from the DNA. The table shows around 170,000 clones, with about three quarters occurring only once. Input material: PBMCs. The chain joins TRBV5-1 to TRBJ2-1; 10 bases map to TRBD2. This sequence was found in a woman between 50 and 59 years old in good health and CMV-seropositive. The CDR3 DNA is TGCGCCAGCAGCCTAGCTGGGACTAGCGTTGAGCAGTTCTTC. Its protein is CASSLAGTSVEQFF. Combining the CDR3 with reference TRBV5-1 and TRBJ2-1 gives the whole variable domain KAGVTQTPRYLIKTRGQQVTLSCSPISGHRSVSWYQQTPGQGLQFLFEYFSETQRNKGNFPGRFSGRQFSNSRSEMNVSTLELGDSALYLCASSLAGTSVEQFFGPGTRLTVL.